These 3 T cell receptor beta chains were sequenced from one sample in a study of shared clonotypes between healthy human individuals. As defined, naive CD8 cells were CD45RO-negative and positively selected for CCR7, with terminally differentiated effector memory CD45RA+ cells excluded. The repertoire was sequenced with immunoSEQ multiplex PCR; TCRdb's copy has only in-frame clones and lacks some. The sample shows approximately 2,200,000 clones, under 95% of them seen only once. Sequences were obtained from naive CD8+ T cells from PBMCs. These TCRs come from a man aged 18 to 35 in good health. Some clones in this sample may be carry-over from other donors' samples.

V usage is TRBV10-3 and J usage is TRBJ2-7, with a possible D match to TRBD2 (6 bases). The CDR3 consists of 14 residues. Germline V gene lookup returns CDR1 ENHRY and CDR2 SYGVKD. Deletions cut 9 bases from V and 3 bases from J, with 18 bases between. In DNA, the CDR3 is TGTGCCATTAGCGAGCGGGCTGTGAACTACGAGCAGTACTTC. As protein: CAISERAVNYEQYF.

V is TRBV7-8 and J is TRBJ2-7, with D unclear. The CDR3 covers 14 residues. Germline values: CDR1 SGHVS, CDR2 FQNEAQ. V was clipped by 3 bases and J by 2 bases, with 11 bases between them. The DNA for the CDR3 is TGTGCCAGCAGCTTCTCGACCCGGGCCTACGAGCAGTACTTC. Translation gives CASSFSTRAYEQYF. Full variable domain (missing parts from reference TRBV7-8 and TRBJ2-7): GAGVSQSPRYKVAKRGQDVALRCDPISGHVSLFWYQQALGQGPEFLTYFQNEAQLDKSGLPSDRFFAERPEGSVSTLKIQRTQQEDSAVYLCASSFSTRAYEQYFGPGTRLTVT.

CDR3 residues: CASRLGVIETQYF. CDR3 nucleotides: TGTGCCAGCAGACTCGGAGTAATCGAGACCCAGTACTTC. V gene TRBV7-9 combines with J gene TRBJ2-5; D uncertain. Trimming took 6 bases from V and 5 from J, leaving 13 bases between them. The CDR3 has 13 residues. Germline assignment: CDR1 SEHNR and CDR2 FQNEAQ (reference sequence).